Listed below are T cell receptor beta chains from one sample, sequenced in a study of T and B cells in COVID-19 patients. TCRdb reprocessed the multiplex PCR reads via MiXCR and lists one record per CDR3 protein. The table records around 5,000 distinct CDR3 sequences, approximately 30% of them present only once. Sequencing used blood. All receptors come from a human donor with active COVID-19. CDR3s include the opening cysteine and the closing phenylalanine or tryptophan.

V,J,CDR3
TRBV6-1,TRBJ2-3,CASSTRDFSTDTQYF
TRBV20-1,TRBJ1-1,CSASRDGGNTEAFF
TRBV5-6,TRBJ1-2,CASVRLWANYGYTF
TRBV5-1,TRBJ2-7,CASSPDAGEQYF
TRBV28,TRBJ2-1,CASSQGLTNEQFF
TRBV27,TRBJ2-2,CASSFPGTGELFF
TRBV5-6,TRBJ1-4,CASSTYRGGDEKLFF
TRBV11-2,TRBJ1-1,CASSRQLNTEAFF
TRBV4-3,TRBJ2-7,CASSQTRAGLYEQYF
TRBV19,TRBJ2-2,CASRMGAGLAKTGELFF
TRBV5-1,TRBJ2-1,CASSLGPSGMIHNEQFF
TRBV10-3,TRBJ1-2,CAIGFRARGYTF
TRBV7-2,TRBJ2-1,CASSLSGGGRDSYNEQFF
TRBV30,TRBJ1-1,CAWSDRTANTEAFF
TRBV5-1,TRBJ2-3,CASSLQGNTQYF
TRBV29-1,TRBJ2-7,CSVGIRTGGGEQYF
TRBV6-5,TRBJ1-6,CASSKGQHNSPLHF
TRBV10-3,TRBJ2-1,CAISGGLAGIYNEQFF
TRBV6-2/TRBV6-3,TRBJ2-7,CASSYGGQGSYEQYF
TRBV7-9,TRBJ2-7,CASSRTSGGRYEQYF
TRBV6-2/TRBV6-3,TRBJ2-7,CASSTYPGQGLLFSTYEQYF
TRBV12-3/TRBV12-4,TRBJ1-2,CASSSHRTGTEANYGYTF
TRBV6-2/TRBV6-3,TRBJ2-5,CASRQSGGWGTQYF
TRBV18,TRBJ2-4,CASSSNIAKNIQYF
TRBV27,TRBJ2-1,CASSDIRGGVPGEQFF
TRBV18,TRBJ2-3,CASSYTSGTSPQYF
TRBV7-9,TRBJ2-2,CASSLAARTGELFF
TRBV6-5,TRBJ1-1,CASSYGGNTEAFF
TRBV19,TRBJ1-3,CASSITVGPGNTIYF
TRBV12-3/TRBV12-4,TRBJ2-1,CASSYGTSGYNEQFF
TRBV5-4,TRBJ2-2,CASSLPGQGNTGELFF
TRBV7-2,TRBJ2-7,CASSPPYEQYF
TRBV11-1,TRBJ1-3,CASSLGQGLTGNTIYF
TRBV5-4,TRBJ2-7,CASRGLTSGFSYEQYF
TRBV5-4,TRBJ2-1,CAGERDSNNEQFF
TRBV6-2/TRBV6-3,TRBJ2-2,CASRKIGTSGRAFRTGELFF
TRBV27,TRBJ2-1,CASSLSGLAGTHEQFF
TRBV20-1,TRBJ2-7,CSARAGQGISYEQYF
TRBV19,TRBJ2-3,CASSPMAASTDTQYF
TRBV25-1,TRBJ2-7,CASSEWGRGNEQYF
TRBV27,TRBJ1-5,CASSARGKQPQHF
TRBV6-5,TRBJ2-1,CASKGQLYNEQFF
TRBV6-2/TRBV6-3,TRBJ1-6,CASSYSTSATRGRSNSPLHF
TRBV6-6,TRBJ1-2,CASTPVARYGYTF
TRBV5-4,TRBJ2-3,CASSLVSLPDTQYF
TRBV20-1,TRBJ2-5,CSAPTSGSFQETQYF
TRBV5-6,TRBJ2-3,CASSFAGASTDTQYF
TRBV6-2/TRBV6-3,TRBJ2-7,CASSYSGTDIGEQYF
TRBV14,TRBJ2-3,CASSPITFTDTQYF
TRBV19,TRBJ1-5,CASRSLFYSNQPQHF
TRBV7-2,TRBJ2-1,CASSLLRGSYNEQFF
TRBV28,TRBJ2-7,CASSWGGGGDSEQYF